One and the same sample provided the 31 T cell receptor beta chains below, sequenced in a study of T cell responses to AZD1222 COVID-19 vaccine. Libraries were prepared by immunoSEQ multiplex PCR; TCRdb keeps only in-frame clonotypes and omits some of them. The sample lists roughly 140,000 clones; 75% to 90% were seen once. The source material was peripheral blood, sampled after recovery from COVID-19. All receptors come from an adult who had recovered from COVID-19.

This chain uses TRBV12-5 with TRBJ1-5, with 9 bases that match TRBD1. The germline gives CDR1 LGHNT, CDR2 FRNRAP. J was trimmed by 6 bases and V by 5 bases; bases with no gene match: 5. This CDR3 spans 14 amino acids. CDR3 protein: CASGHDRGVQPQHF. CDR3 in DNA: TGTGCTAGTGGTCATGACAGGGGGGTTCAGCCCCAGCATTTT.

This clone was observed a single time. The chain carries TRBV24-1 and TRBJ2-7, with unresolved D. The CDR3 runs 13 residues. The V and J ends lost 3 bases and 6 bases respectively, with 11 bases between them. Germline values: CDR1 KGHDR, CDR2 SFDVKD. The CDR3: CATSDHPAGEQYF. As DNA, the CDR3 is TGTGCCACCAGTGATCACCCCGCAGGCGAGCAGTACTTC.

This clone was seen a single time. The rearrangement joins TRBV5-6 to TRBJ2-2; 10 nucleotides match TRBD2. V lost 2 bases and J lost 5; bases outside the gene matches: 3. This CDR3 has 15 amino acids. Germline CDR1 is SGHDT and CDR2 is YYEEEE. In DNA, the CDR3 is TGTGCCAGCAGCTTTTCGACTAGCGGGACCGGGGAGCTGTTTTTT. Translated: CASSFSTSGTGELFF.

This clone was counted once. The rearrangement links TRBV7-2 to TRBJ2-6; possible D gene TRBD2, 7 bases. Germline-derived CDR1 and CDR2 are SGHTA and FQGNSA. V was trimmed by 5 bases and J by 2 bases, leaving 10 bases between them. The CDR3 is 15 residues long. The CDR3 DNA sequence: TGTGCCAGCAGCCCGGGGGGCGCTGGGGCCAACGTCCTGACTTTC. It specifies CASSPGGAGANVLTF.

The chain couples TRBV27 to TRBJ2-2; D is tentatively TRBD1 or TRBD2 (5 bases each). The V end lost 6 bases, the J end lost 4 bases, and 18 bases lay between the germline ends. Germline V CDR1 and CDR2: MNHEY, SMNVEV (reference sequence). There are 16 residues in the CDR3. CDR3: CASSPGTGWPTGELFF. The CDR3 DNA is TGTGCCAGCAGCCCCGGGACGGGTTGGCCCACCGGGGAGCTGTTTTTT.

The genes are TRBV9 and TRBJ2-1; TRBD2 agrees at 10 bases. V was clipped by 0 bases and J by 9 bases; unmatched bases: 12. Per the germline V gene, CDR1 is SGDLS and CDR2 is YYNGEE. The CDR3 runs 17 residues. DNA of the CDR3: TGTGCCAGCAGCGTAGCGGTCGGAGCGGGAGGGCCGGGTGAGCAGTTCTTC. As protein: CASSVAVGAGGPGEQFF.

This clone was observed a few times. This CDR3 reads CASSHLFRGTALDYGYTF. CDR3 sequence (DNA): TGTGCCAGCAGCCACCTATTCCGGGGTACGGCCTTAGACTATGGCTACACCTTC. The rearrangement joins TRBV4-2 to TRBJ1-2; D uncertain. This CDR3 is 18 amino acids long. Trimming cost V 3 bases and J 3 bases, with 23 bases left between them. Germline-derived CDR1 and CDR2 are LGHNA and YNFKEQ.

This clone was seen a handful of times. The chain links TRBV29-1 to TRBJ1-1, with D uncertain. CDR1 is SQVTM and CDR2 is ANQGSEA in the germline V gene. The CDR3 has 15 amino acids. V lost 1 base and J lost 0, with 12 bases in between. CDR3 protein: CSVEGGAGMNTEAFF. CDR3 DNA: TGCAGCGTTGAAGGGGGAGCAGGTATGAACACTGAAGCTTTCTTT.

V usage is TRBV20-1 and J usage is TRBJ2-3; TRBD2 matches at 11 bases. In germline, CDR1 is DFQATT, CDR2 SNEGSKA (reference sequence). The CDR3 is 17 amino acids. V lost 3 bases, J lost 1 base, and 9 bases stayed unmatched. CDR3 DNA: TGCAGTGCTAGTTCACTAGCGGGGGCCGGGGGCACAGATACGCAGTATTTT. Protein sequence: CSASSLAGAGGTDTQYF.

This clone was observed once. The chain couples TRBV27 to TRBJ1-6; D gene unclear. Per the germline V gene, CDR1 is MNHEY and CDR2 is SMNVEV (reference sequence). The length of the CDR3 is 16 residues. The V end was cut by 5 bases, the J end by 4 bases, with 15 bases between. The CDR3: CASSLTLTEYNSPLHF. CDR3 coding DNA: TGTGCCAGCAGTCTAACACTGACTGAGTATAATTCACCCCTCCACTTT.

This chain joins TRBV5-1 and TRBJ2-1, with 10 bases that match TRBD1. The V gene end was trimmed by 6 bases and the J gene end by 8 bases; junction bases not matched to a gene: 8. The germline V gene encodes CDR1 SGHRS and CDR2 YFSETQ. The CDR3 consists of 14 residues. The CDR3 reads CASKEGTGEHEQFF. CDR3 DNA: TGCGCCAGCAAGGAGGGGACAGGGGAACATGAGCAGTTCTTC.

The chain joins TRBV3-1 (or the pseudogene TRBV3-2) to TRBJ2-2; D remains unclear. Germline V gives CDR1 LGHDT, CDR2 YNNKEL (reference sequence). The CDR3 length is 17 residues. V was clipped by 0 bases and J by 4 bases, with 15 bases between them. The CDR3 loop is CASSQDGYPGGTGELFF. The DNA for the CDR3 is TGTGCCAGCAGCCAAGATGGATACCCCGGCGGCACCGGGGAGCTGTTTTTT.

The V and J genes are TRBV11-2 and TRBJ1-4; D uncertain. This CDR3 is built from 15 residues. Germline loops: CDR1 SGHAT, CDR2 FQNNGV. V lost 4 bases to trimming and J lost 4 bases, with 13 bases between them. As DNA, the CDR3 is TGTGCCAGCAGCTCCGGGGAGACAAATAATGAAAAACTGTTTTTT. Translation gives CASSSGETNNEKLFF.

The V call is TRBV7-6, the J call TRBJ2-1; D could derive from TRBD1 or TRBD2 (5 bases each). Per germline, CDR1 SGHVS and CDR2 FNYEAQ. Trimming removed 1 base at V and 9 bases at J, with 7 bases between. The CDR3 extends over 12 amino acids. DNA of the CDR3: TGTGCCAGCAGCTTAGAGGGGAGTGAGCAGTTCTTC. As protein: CASSLEGSEQFF.

V and J are TRBV3-1 (or the pseudogene TRBV3-2) and TRBJ1-2, with 11 bases fitting TRBD1. After removal of 5 bases from V and 5 bases from J, the junction contained 4 bases not matched to a gene. The germline gives CDR1 LGHDT, CDR2 YNNKEL (reference sequence). This CDR3 spans 14 amino acids. CDR3 sequence reads: CASSGTGGWYGYTF. As DNA, the CDR3 is TGTGCCAGCAGCGGGACAGGGGGTTGGTATGGCTACACCTTC.

The chain is built from TRBV7-9 and TRBJ1-5; 10 bases align to TRBD1. J lost 10 bases, V lost 3 bases, and 6 bases had no gene match. This CDR3 comprises 14 residues. The germline CDR1 and CDR2 sequences are SEHNR and FQNEAQ (reference sequence). The CDR3 region is CASSLGGTGEPQHF. CDR3 coding DNA: TGTGCCAGCAGCTTGGGGGGGACAGGGGAACCCCAGCATTTT. The complete variable domain, with remaining parts taken from reference TRBV7-9 and TRBJ1-5, reads DTGVSQNPRHKITKRGQNVTFRCDPISEHNRLYWYRQTLGQGPEFLTYFQNEAQLEKSRLLSDRFSAERPKGSFSTLEIQRTEQGDSAMYLCASSLGGTGEPQHFGDGTRLSIL.

This sequence joins TRBV11-2 and TRBJ2-7; the match to TRBD2 covers 7 bases. J was trimmed by 6 bases and V by 5 bases; bases with no gene match: 10. This CDR3 is built from 14 residues. CDR1 is SGHAT and CDR2 is FQNNGV in the germline V gene. Here the CDR3 reads CASSHGTTTAEQYF. In nucleotides, the CDR3 is TGTGCCAGCAGCCATGGGACTACGACCGCCGAGCAGTACTTC.

The chain couples TRBV27 to TRBJ2-1; TRBD1 is a possible D gene (6 bases). Trimming removed 3 bases at V and 7 bases at J, with 10 bases between. This CDR3 has 13 residues. Germline V CDR1 and CDR2: MNHEY, SMNVEV (reference sequence). CDR3 bases: TGTGCCAGCAGTTTGGGGGCATGGAATGAGCAGTTCTTC. Translation gives CASSLGAWNEQFF.

The chain combines TRBV6-2 or TRBV6-3 with TRBJ2-2, with D possibly called TRBD1 or TRBD2 (5 bases each). The CDR3 is 15 residues long. Trimming pared 4 bases from V and 3 bases from J, leaving 12 bases between. CDR1 and CDR2 (germline): MNHEY, SVGEGT. The CDR3 protein is CASSSDGTYTGELFF. For the CDR3, the DNA is TGTGCCAGCAGTTCCGACGGGACGTACACCGGGGAGCTGTTTTTT.

This rearrangement joins TRBV14 to TRBJ2-1; the D is unclear. With 4 bases removed from V and 4 bases from J, the gap between germline ends came to 8 bases. CDR3 length equals 13 residues. Germline lookup yields CDR1 SGHDN and CDR2 FVKESK. In DNA form, the CDR3 reads TGTGCCAGCAGCCCTTGGGGTTACAATGAGCAGTTCTTC. It specifies CASSPWGYNEQFF.

The chain carries TRBV7-2 and TRBJ2-3; 10 bases agree with TRBD2. In germline, CDR1 is SGHTA, CDR2 FQGNSA. This CDR3 region has 15 residues. V shed 4 bases, J shed 0 bases, and the junction held 1 base outside the gene matches. Here the CDR3 reads CASSSLAGSTDTQYF. The CDR3 nucleotides read TGTGCCAGCAGCTCACTAGCGGGGAGCACAGATACGCAGTATTTT.

This chain links TRBV4-3 with TRBJ1-2, with 8 bases matching TRBD1. V trimming: 1 base; J trimming: 6 bases; junction bases outside the gene matches: 10. The CDR3 has 16 amino acids. From germline, CDR1 is LGHNA and CDR2 YSLEER. For the CDR3, the DNA is TGCGCCAGCAGCCAAGCCCCCGATCGGACAGGGAATGGCTACACCTTC. As protein: CASSQAPDRTGNGYTF.

The genes are TRBV3-1 (or the pseudogene TRBV3-2) and TRBJ2-2; D gene ambiguous. The CDR3 length is 18 residues. Trimming stripped 1 base from V and 1 base from J, with 16 bases between. CDR1 is LGHDT, CDR2 YNNKEL, per germline (reference sequence). CDR3 region: CASSQAQPGPGNTGELFF. Written as DNA, the CDR3 is TGTGCCAGCAGCCAAGCCCAGCCGGGCCCAGGGAACACCGGGGAGCTGTTTTTT.

The chain combines TRBV20-1 with TRBJ2-3, with D hard to call. The V gene lost 7 bases and the J gene lost 2 bases, with 7 bases spanning the gap. CDR1 and CDR2 from the germline V gene are DFQATT and SNEGSKA (reference sequence). CDR3 length: 11 residues. The CDR3 nucleotides read TGCAGTGTTATCCTCACAGATACGCAGTATTTT. Protein sequence: CSVILTDTQYF.

The count of this clone is one. The chain joins TRBV24-1 to TRBJ2-3; the D gene is possibly TRBD2 (6 bases). V lost 7 bases and J 4 bases, leaving 17 bases between the germline ends. This CDR3 has 15 amino acids. Germline V gene sequence: CDR1 KGHDR, CDR2 SFDVKD. The CDR3 sequence is CATSKGLSGSDTQYF. The CDR3 DNA follows: TGTGCCACCAGCAAGGGACTTAGCGGTTCAGATACGCAGTATTTT.

The V and J genes are TRBV24-1 and TRBJ2-5; D gene ambiguous. With 7 bases removed from V and 1 base from J, the gap between germline ends came to 6 bases. Germline V gives CDR1 KGHDR, CDR2 SFDVKD. The CDR3 covers 12 residues. CDR3 residues: CATRGTQETQYF. CDR3 nucleotides: TGTGCCACCAGGGGCACCCAAGAGACCCAGTACTTC.

The chain carries TRBV5-8 and TRBJ2-2, with 8 nucleotides matching TRBD2. The CDR3 extends over 18 amino acids. Germline values: CDR1 SGHTS, CDR2 YDEGEE. Germline trimming cut 0 bases from V and 1 base from J; bases unmatched to any gene: 8. CDR3 DNA sequence: TGTGCCAGCAGCTTGGACGCGGGAGGCACTATGAACACCGGGGAGCTGTTTTTT. This codes for CASSLDAGGTMNTGELFF. The whole variable domain, filled in from reference TRBV5-8 and TRBJ2-2, reads EAGVTQSPTHLIKTRGQQATLRCSPISGHTSVYWYQQALGLGLQFLLWYDEGEERNRGNFPPRFSGRQFPNYSSELNVNALELEDSALYLCASSLDAGGTMNTGELFFGEGSRLTVL.

As to this clone: The DNA is omitted, as the CDR3 cannot be located on it reliably, and the CDR3 follows TCRdb's listing. The chain recombines TRBV11-2 with TRBJ1-1. Looked up from germline, CDR1 is SGHAT and CDR2 is FQNNGV. With termini counted, the CDR3 has 15 amino acids. The CDR3 loop reads CASSFLWGQPGDAFF.

The chain has TRBV7-2 and TRBJ2-3; the D is unclear. The CDR3 spans 13 residues. V was trimmed by 2 bases and J by 6 bases, leaving 9 bases between them. Germline CDR1 reads SGHTA; CDR2 reads FQGNSA. The DNA of the CDR3 is TGTGCCAGCAGCTTATTTGGAGTGGATACGCAGTATTTT. Its translation is CASSLFGVDTQYF.

Only one count was recorded for this clone. The rearrangement links TRBV5-1 to TRBJ1-5, with no clear D. Germline V lookup: CDR1 SGHRS, CDR2 YFSETQ. The CDR3 covers 14 residues. V shed 0 bases and J shed 1 base, with 5 bases lying between them. The DNA of the CDR3 is TGCGCCAGCAGCTTGGACGGGAGCAATCAGCCCCAGCATTTT. As protein: CASSLDGSNQPQHF. The full variable domain, completed using reference TRBV5-1 and TRBJ1-5, is KAGVTQTPRYLIKTRGQQVTLSCSPISGHRSVSWYQQTPGQGLQFLFEYFSETQRNKGNFPGRFSGRQFSNSRSEMNVSTLELGDSALYLCASSLDGSNQPQHFGDGTRLSIL.

The rearrangement joins TRBV7-9 to TRBJ2-5; D is unclear. CDR1 is SEHNR and CDR2 is FQNEAQ in the germline V gene (reference sequence). This CDR3 is 15 amino acids long. V lost 5 bases and J lost 0, with 13 bases in between. The CDR3 region is CASSPPGSNQETQYF. DNA for the CDR3: TGTGCCAGCAGCCCCCCGGGTAGTAACCAAGAGACCCAGTACTTC.